This T cell receptor (beta chain) was sequenced during a study of T cells after yellow fever vaccination. Whole-study results and caveats: A faster peak, day 5 versus 15, was reached by the weaker secondary response.

MiXCR was run by TCRdb on the 5' RACE reads, yielding one entry per CDR3 protein. The sample includes over 150,000 distinct CDR3 sequences, approximately 6.8% of them seen just once. The CDR3 spans 15 residues. Germline V gene sequence: CDR1 MNHEY, CDR2 SMNVEV (reference sequence). Trimming left V 5 bases short and J 0 bases short, with 11 bases between. This clonotype has ten or more counts. The antigen is undetermined. The chain combines TRBV27 with TRBJ1-5; D remains ambiguous. Source: CD4+ T cells sorted from PBMCs, taken 5 days after the first yellow fever vaccination. The clonotype was recovered from a man in his late teens or twenties who received the YFV17D yellow fever vaccine. The CDR3 loop is CASSLRYDSNQPQHF. For the CDR3, the DNA is TGTGCCAGCAGTCTCCGATATGATAGCAATCAGCCCCAGCATTTT.